This T cell receptor (beta chain) was documented in a study of tumor-infiltrating lymphocytes in primary liver carcinoma. Study context: Ages ranged from 30 to 69, with HCC or mixed HCC-cholangiocarcinoma.

Making TCR beta cDNA involved 400 to 600 ng total RNA and a constant-region primer. Sequencing libraries for TCR beta derived from three nested multiplex PCR rounds that used slightly modified ARM-PCR. The study ran its first two PCR rounds for approximately 10 cycles each, using TRBV1-TRBV30 forward primers and a C-beta reverse primer. Via MiXCR, TCRdb re-called the multiplex PCR reads, giving one row per CDR3 protein. Altogether 100,000 to 150,000 distinct CDR3 sequences are present, around 60% being singletons, with the ten largest covering approximately 8%. The CDR3 totals 14 residues. Germline values: CDR1 SGHRS, CDR2 YFSETQ. V lost 4 bases, J lost 10 bases, and 8 bases stayed unmatched. Scientists recovered RNA and DNA together from roughly 21-30 mg of unsorted bulk tissue. Details on this clonotype: Antigen: not known. This sequence may be a read error, since a much larger clone differs from it by one base.

General study points: The 250 largest clones made up significantly more of tumor than blood repertoires (p = 0.039).

The chain links TRBV5-1 to TRBJ1-6, with 7 bases aligning to TRBD1. This receptor was identified in a woman aged 60 to 75 with primary liver carcinoma and hepatitis B virus infection. Sample: liver tumor tissue from sampling region 3. Subset here: tumor region T3, left-lateral pole. CDR3: CASSIQGSGSPLHF. The CDR3 DNA reads TGCGCCAGCAGCATACAGGGGAGCGGATCACCCCTCCACTTT.